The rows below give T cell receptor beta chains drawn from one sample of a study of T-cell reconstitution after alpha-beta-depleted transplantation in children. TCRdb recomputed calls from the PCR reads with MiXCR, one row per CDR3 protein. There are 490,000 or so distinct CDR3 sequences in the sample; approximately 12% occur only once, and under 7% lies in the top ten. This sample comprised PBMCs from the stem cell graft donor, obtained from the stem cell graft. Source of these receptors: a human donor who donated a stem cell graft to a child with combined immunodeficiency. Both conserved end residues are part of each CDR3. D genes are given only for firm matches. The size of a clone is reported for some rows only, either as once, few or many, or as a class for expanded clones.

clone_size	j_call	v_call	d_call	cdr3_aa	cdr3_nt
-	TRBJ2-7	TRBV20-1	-	CSASSGFGEQYF	TGCAGTGCTAGTTCCGGGTTTGGCGAGCAGTACTTC
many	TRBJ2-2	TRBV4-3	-	CASSQGGELFF	TGCGCCAGCAGCCAAGGCGGGGAGCTGTTTTTT
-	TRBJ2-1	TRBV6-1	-	CASSQTGLTMNEQFF	TGTGCCAGCAGCCAAACAGGGCTAACAATGAATGAGCAGTTCTTC
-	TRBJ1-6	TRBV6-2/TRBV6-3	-	CASNRDANSPLHF	TGTGCCAGCAACCGGGACGCCAATTCACCCCTCCACTTT
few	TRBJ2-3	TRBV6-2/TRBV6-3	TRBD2	CASSDPGRVTDTQYF	TGTGCCAGCAGCGATCCAGGGAGGGTCACAGATACGCAGTATTTT
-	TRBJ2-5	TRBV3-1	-	CASSQGTSQETQYF	TGTGCCAGCAGCCAAGGAACATCCCAAGAGACCCAGTACTTC
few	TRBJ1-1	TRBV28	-	CASSLLHTVVEAFF	TGTGCCAGCAGTTTATTGCACACAGTTGTTGAAGCTTTCTTT
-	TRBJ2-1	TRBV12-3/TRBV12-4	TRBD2	CASSFGKWGEGGNEQFF	TGTGCCAGCAGTTTTGGGAAGTGGGGGGAGGGCGGCAATGAGCAGTTCTTC
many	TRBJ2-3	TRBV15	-	CATSRGSGPRTDTQYF	TGTGCCACCAGCAGAGGAAGCGGGCCACGCACAGATACGCAGTATTTT
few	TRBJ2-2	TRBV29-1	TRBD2	CSVRAGGRTGELFF	TGCAGCGTTCGAGCGGGGGGTCGGACCGGGGAGCTGTTTTTT
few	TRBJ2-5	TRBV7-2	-	CASSPSARGLETQYF	TGTGCCAGCAGCCCCTCGGCCCGGGGGCTAGAGACCCAGTACTTC
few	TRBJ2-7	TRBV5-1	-	CASGRRDTYEQYF	TGCGCCAGTGGCAGGAGGGACACCTACGAGCAGTACTTC